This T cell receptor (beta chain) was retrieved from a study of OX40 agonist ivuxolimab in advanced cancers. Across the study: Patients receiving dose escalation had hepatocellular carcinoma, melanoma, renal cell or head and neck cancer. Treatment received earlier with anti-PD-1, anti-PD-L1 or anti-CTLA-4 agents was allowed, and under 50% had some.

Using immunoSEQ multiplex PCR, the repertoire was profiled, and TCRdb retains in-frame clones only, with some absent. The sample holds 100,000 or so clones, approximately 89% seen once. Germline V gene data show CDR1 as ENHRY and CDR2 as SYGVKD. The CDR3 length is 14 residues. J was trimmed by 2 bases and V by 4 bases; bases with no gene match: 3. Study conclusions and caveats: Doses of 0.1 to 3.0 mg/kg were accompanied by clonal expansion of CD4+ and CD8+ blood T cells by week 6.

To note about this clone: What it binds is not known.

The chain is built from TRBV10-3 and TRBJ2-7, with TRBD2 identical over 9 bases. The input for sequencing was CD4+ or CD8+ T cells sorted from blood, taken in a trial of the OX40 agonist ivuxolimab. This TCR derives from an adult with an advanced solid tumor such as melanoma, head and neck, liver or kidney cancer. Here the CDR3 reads CAISGLAGTYEQYF. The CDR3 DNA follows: TGTGCCATCAGTGGGCTAGCGGGGACCTACGAGCAGTACTTC.